This record looks at one T cell receptor beta chain sequence and its context. The antigen remains undetermined. This CDR3 is 14 amino acids long. The germline gives CDR1 MNHNY, CDR2 SVGAGI (reference sequence). V was trimmed by 2 bases and J by 8 bases, leaving 13 bases between them. The record originates from a study of T cells in localized non-small cell lung cancer. Study findings and constraints: The highest T cell clonality was in uninvolved adjacent lung, above tumor. In adjacent lung appeared a median about 57 of the top 100 tumor clones.

TCRdb's copy holds only in-frame clones and misses some; the assay was immunoSEQ multiplex PCR. The profile shows 30,000 or so clones, approximately 92% of them singletons. The TCR comes from a woman aged 35-70 years with stage III lung adenocarcinoma. The chain recombines TRBV6-6 with TRBJ1-5, with D possibly matching TRBD1 (5 bases). Source: peripheral blood mononuclear cells, taken before any cancer treatment. CDR3 in DNA: TGTGCCAGCAGTTACACAGGTCCACAAGAGCCCCAGCATTTT. As protein: CASSYTGPQEPQHF.